The 22 T cell receptor beta chains given below trace back to one sample, sequenced in a study of blood T cell repertoires in COVID-19. Generated by immunoSEQ multiplex PCR, the TCRdb table keeps only in-frame clones and is missing some. The sample shows fewer than 350,000 clones, around 90% of them seen only once. Sequenced input: PBMCs or T cells enriched from blood (not recorded which). The receptors were gathered from a woman aged 55-70 years in a cohort exposed to, infected with or recovered from COVID-19 (not recorded which).

The J gene is TRBJ2-7, the V gene TRBV9; possible D gene TRBD2, 5 bases. Germline assignment: CDR1 SGDLS and CDR2 YYNGEE. The CDR3 spans 15 residues. Trimming took 0 bases from V and 2 from J, leaving 12 bases between them. The CDR3 protein is CASSVEGSVTYEQYF. CDR3 DNA sequence: TGTGCCAGCAGCGTAGAGGGTAGCGTAACCTACGAGCAGTACTTC.

The chain recombines TRBV27 with TRBJ2-3; maybe TRBD2 (6 bases). CDR1 is MNHEY and CDR2 is SMNVEV in the germline V gene (reference sequence). Between the trimmed V and J ends, which lost 1 base and 14 bases, there was a span of 22 bases. CDR3 length: 15 amino acids. The CDR3 region has the DNA TGTGCCAGCAGTTTATTGAGGACGCGGGACGGTTTATGGTATTTT. The encoded protein is CASSLLRTRDGLWYF.

This sequence joins TRBV3-1 (or the pseudogene TRBV3-2) and TRBJ2-1, with 10 bases matching TRBD2. The V and J ends lost 1 base and 6 bases, in that order; junction bases with no gene match: 3. The CDR3 length is 15 residues. Germline V CDR1 and CDR2: LGHDT, YNNKEL (reference sequence). The CDR3 region has the DNA TGTGCCAGCAGCCAAGGAAGCGGGAGGGCCAATGAGCAGTTCTTC. Encoded protein: CASSQGSGRANEQFF.

A remark on this clone: At the DNA level, this CDR3 is encoded by other sequences in the same sample as well. The V call is TRBV12-3 or TRBV12-4, the J call TRBJ1-1; TRBD1 might be the D (5 bases). Trimming pared 3 bases from V and 4 bases from J, leaving 9 bases between. The CDR3 totals 13 residues. CDR3 protein: CASSFSGGTEAFF. CDR3 sequence (DNA): TGTGCCAGCAGTTTCTCCGGGGGCACTGAAGCTTTCTTT.

The V gene is TRBV6-2 or TRBV6-3, the J gene TRBJ2-1, with 12 bases identical to TRBD2. J was trimmed by 7 bases and V by 0 bases; bases with no gene match: 13. The CDR3 contains 19 residues. Germline V lookup: CDR1 MNHEY, CDR2 SVGEGT. As DNA, the CDR3 is TGTGCCAGCAGTTACTCTCGCGGCTCTCGGACTAGCGGGATTAATGAGCAGTTCTTC. It codes for CASSYSRGSRTSGINEQFF.

The chain links TRBV10-1 to TRBJ2-5; 7 bases agree with TRBD2. In germline, CDR1 is WNHNN, CDR2 SYGVQD (reference sequence). J lost 5 bases, V lost 4 bases, and 10 bases had no gene match. The CDR3 length is 15 residues. CDR3 DNA: TGCGCCAGCAGTGGTGGAGCGGGAACTGGGGAGACCCAGTACTTC. It specifies CASSGGAGTGETQYF.

The rearrangement uses TRBV7-6 and TRBJ2-7; D ambiguous. V was trimmed by 1 base and J by 6 bases, leaving 10 bases between them. This CDR3 is 13 amino acids long. CDR1 is SGHVS and CDR2 is FNYEAQ in the germline V gene. CDR3 region: CASSLVTDSEQYF. The DNA of the CDR3 is TGTGCCAGCAGCTTAGTCACAGATTCCGAGCAGTACTTC.

CDR3 in amino acids: CASTTIRDRDGYTF. The CDR3, as DNA: TGTGCCAGCACCACGATTCGGGACAGGGATGGCTACACCTTC. The chain recombines TRBV6-5 with TRBJ1-2; TRBD1 agrees at 9 bases. Germline CDR1 MNHEY, CDR2 SVGAGI. CDR3 length: 14 amino acids. V shed 7 bases, J shed 6 bases, and the junction held 9 bases outside the gene matches.

This clone has more than one count but fewer than ten. The chain joins TRBV4-2 to TRBJ1-6, with 10 positions matching TRBD1. The CDR3 has 15 residues. Germline CDR1 and CDR2: LGHNA and YNFKEQ. The V and J ends lost 5 bases and 5 bases, in that order; junction bases with no gene match: 3. The CDR3 protein is CASSYGTGDNSPLHF. CDR3 coding DNA: TGTGCCAGCAGCTACGGGACAGGGGATAATTCACCCCTCCACTTT.

This clone was picked up many times. This sequence joins TRBV3-1 (or the pseudogene TRBV3-2) and TRBJ2-3; possibly TRBD1 for D (5 bases). Trimming removed 7 bases from V and 1 base from J, with 12 bases in between. CDR3 length: 14 residues. CDR1 is LGHDT, CDR2 YNNKEL, per germline (reference sequence). The CDR3 DNA reads as TGTGCCAGCATGGGGCGGTTCGGCACAGATACGCAGTATTTT. This sequence encodes CASMGRFGTDTQYF.

This chain uses TRBV10-3 with TRBJ2-1, with no clear D. The germline V gene has CDR1 ENHRY and CDR2 SYGVKD. CDR3 length: 9 residues. V was cut by 11 bases and J by 9 bases, with 8 bases left in between. The CDR3 DNA is TGTGCCCTCTACCCTGAGCAGTTCTTC. Translation gives CALYPEQFF.

The CDR3 loop reads CASSGAGTNTDTQYF. In nucleotides, the CDR3 is TGCGCCAGCAGCGGAGCCGGGACTAACACAGATACGCAGTATTTT. This chain connects TRBV10-2 to TRBJ2-3; the match to TRBD2 covers 7 bases. The CDR3 has 15 residues. Germline loops: CDR1 WSHSY, CDR2 SAAADI. J lost 2 bases, V lost 6 bases, and 8 bases had no gene match.

The V call is TRBV27, the J call TRBJ1-5; unclear D gene. CDR1 and CDR2 from the germline V gene are MNHEY and SMNVEV (reference sequence). Trimming left V 5 bases short and J 3 bases short, with 11 bases between. The length of the CDR3 is 14 residues. CDR3 amino acids: CASSKGGSNQPQHF. DNA for the CDR3: TGTGCCAGCAGTAAAGGAGGGTCCAATCAGCCCCAGCATTTT.

Written as DNA, the CDR3 is TGTGCCAGCATGGGACAGGGGAAGGGTCAGCCCCAGCATTTT. Its translation is CASMGQGKGQPQHF. V and J are TRBV2 and TRBJ1-5; 10 bases are shared with TRBD1. Unmatched junction bases numbered 6, after V lost 7 bases and J lost 6 bases. Germline V gene data show CDR1 as SNHLY and CDR2 as FYNNEI. The CDR3 length is 14 residues.

The chain is built from TRBV7-8 and TRBJ2-1, with D hard to call. The length of the CDR3 is 14 residues. V was clipped by 1 base and J by 7 bases, with 11 bases between them. The germline V gene encodes CDR1 SGHVS and CDR2 FQNEAQ. The CDR3 loop reads CASSLESLVNEQFF. The CDR3 nucleotides are TGTGCCAGCAGCTTAGAGTCTCTAGTTAATGAGCAGTTCTTC.

A few counts support this clone. The gene calls are TRBV28 and TRBJ1-2, with 8 bases matching TRBD1. The CDR3 is 15 amino acids. Trimming at V came to 10 bases and at J to 6 bases, leaving 16 bases not matched to a gene. Germline V gene data show CDR1 as MDHEN and CDR2 as SYDVKM. The CDR3 DNA follows: TGTGCCACCTTGCCAGGGGGCCGAATTCCCGATGGCTACACCTTC. Translating it yields CATLPGGRIPDGYTF.

This clone was picked up one time. This chain uses TRBV28 with TRBJ2-2; 9 bases align to TRBD1. J gave up 5 bases and V 8 bases, and 6 bases lay outside the gene matches. The CDR3 consists of 14 residues. Germline values: CDR1 MDHEN, CDR2 SYDVKM. In nucleotides, the CDR3 is TGTGCCAGCGCTCGGGACAGGGTAACCGGGGAGCTGTTTTTT. Its protein product is CASARDRVTGELFF.

The J gene is TRBJ2-5, the V gene TRBV18; 7 nucleotides agree with TRBD1. V gave up 3 bases and J gave up 0 bases; unmatched junction bases: 1. CDR1 is KGHSH, CDR2 LQKENI, per germline. This CDR3 is built from 14 residues. As DNA, the CDR3 is TGTGCCAGCTCACCGGGACAGTACCAAGAGACCCAGTACTTC. As protein: CASSPGQYQETQYF. The entire variable domain, with the rest obtained from reference TRBV18 and TRBJ2-5, is as follows: NAGVMQNPRHLVRRRGQEARLRCSPMKGHSHVYWYRQLPEEGLKFMVYLQKENIIDESGMPKERFSAEFPKEGPSILRIQQVVRGDSAAYFCASSPGQYQETQYFGPGTRLLVL.

The rearrangement uses TRBV3-1 (or the pseudogene TRBV3-2) and TRBJ1-5, with D unresolved. The CDR3 extends over 14 amino acids. V was cut by 4 bases and J by 3 bases, with 10 bases left in between. Germline assignment: CDR1 LGHDT and CDR2 YNNKEL (reference sequence). The CDR3 loop is CASSPRSDNQPQHF. CDR3 bases: TGTGCCAGCAGCCCCAGGTCGGACAATCAGCCCCAGCATTTT.

The V and J genes are TRBV4-1 and TRBJ2-1; 9 bases are shared with TRBD2. Germline loops: CDR1 MGHRA, CDR2 YSYEKL. The CDR3 consists of 17 residues. After removal of 1 base from V and 5 bases from J, the junction contained 9 bases not matched to a gene. CDR3 DNA sequence: TGCGCCAGCAGCCAAGGAGGTAGCGGGAGATTAGACAATGAGCAGTTCTTC. Its translation is CASSQGGSGRLDNEQFF.

CDR3 sequence (DNA): TGCGCCAGCAGTGCTGGCAGGGGAAGCACAGATACGCAGTATTTT. Translation: CASSAGRGSTDTQYF. This sequence joins TRBV10-1 and TRBJ2-3; D perhaps matches TRBD1 (6 bases). CDR1 and CDR2 from the germline V gene are WNHNN and SYGVQD (reference sequence). The germline V and J ends were trimmed by 4 bases and 0 bases, with 11 bases remaining between them. The CDR3 contains 15 residues.

The V gene is TRBV6-5, the J gene TRBJ1-2; 8 nucleotides line up with TRBD1. V gave up 2 bases and J gave up 6 bases; unmatched junction bases: 5. Germline lookup yields CDR1 MNHEY and CDR2 SVGAGI. CDR3 length equals 14 residues. CDR3 bases: TGTGCCAGCAGTTACGAACAGGGGGACCATGGCTACACCTTC. Residues: CASSYEQGDHGYTF.